The 24 T cell receptor beta chains below were found in one sample sequenced in a study of post-analysis software for immune sequencing data. TCR beta libraries were prepared from cDNA with unique molecular identifiers. TCRdb processed the PCR reads anew with MiXCR; each CDR3 protein has one entry. The table includes roughly 570,000 distinct CDR3 sequences, about a third detected once. For these receptors, no antigen is known. Regarding the study as a whole: A handful of TRBV segments were significantly more frequent in patients than in controls. TRBV5-6, TRBV5-1 and TRBV20-1 were among these segments.

Sequenced sample: blood. Every receptor here comes from a girl aged 2-17 years with multiple sclerosis.

CDR3: CASNSPADYNEQFF. The CDR3 DNA reads TGTGCCAGCAACTCGCCCGCGGACTACAATGAGCAGTTCTTC. The rearrangement joins TRBV7-9 to TRBJ2-1; D is ambiguous. Germline CDR1 reads SEHNR; CDR2 reads FQNEAQ (reference sequence). The length of the CDR3 is 14 residues. V gave up 7 bases and J gave up 3 bases, with 13 bases separating them. The whole variable domain, filled in from reference TRBV7-9 and TRBJ2-1, reads DTGVSQNPRHKITKRGQNVTFRCDPISEHNRLYWYRQTLGQGPEFLTYFQNEAQLEKSRLLSDRFSAERPKGSFSTLEIQRTEQGDSAMYLCASNSPADYNEQFFGPGTRLTVL.

This clonotype showed up many times. V usage is TRBV12-3 or TRBV12-4 and J usage is TRBJ2-4; TRBD1 aligns across 7 bases. V dropped 4 bases and J dropped 8; count of bases not matched to a gene: 5. The CDR3 runs to 13 residues. This CDR3 reads CASSYLDRDIQYF. The CDR3 DNA reads as TGTGCCAGCAGTTACCTCGACAGGGACATTCAGTACTTC.

The sample holds many counts of this clonotype. The rearrangement uses TRBV13 and TRBJ1-2; 7 nucleotides align to TRBD1. The CDR3 extends over 14 amino acids. V trimming: 0 bases; J trimming: 2 bases; junction bases outside the gene matches: 0. Germline lookup yields CDR1 PRHDT and CDR2 FYEKMQ (reference sequence). The chain's CDR3 is CASSLGTGNYGYTF. DNA of the CDR3: TGTGCCAGCAGCTTAGGGACAGGGAACTATGGCTACACCTTC.

This clonotype turned up a few times. In DNA form, the CDR3 reads TGCAGTGCTAGAGTTGGGGTGCCAGGGAGATATGGCTACACCTTC. Translated: CSARVGVPGRYGYTF. The chain is built from TRBV20-1 and TRBJ1-2; D may be TRBD1 (5 bases). The V and J ends lost 1 base and 5 bases respectively, with 17 bases between them. Germline CDR1 DFQATT, CDR2 SNEGSKA (reference sequence). The CDR3 runs 15 residues.

In nucleotides, the CDR3 is TGCGCCAGCAGCTGGGCCAGGACAGCCACTGAAGCTTTCTTT. It codes for CASSWARTATEAFF. V is TRBV5-1 and J is TRBJ1-1; maybe TRBD1 (6 bases). This CDR3 has 14 amino acids. Looked up from germline, CDR1 is SGHRS and CDR2 is YFSETQ. V gave up 3 bases and J gave up 4 bases, with 13 bases separating them. Combining the CDR3 with reference TRBV5-1 and TRBJ1-1 gives the whole variable domain KAGVTQTPRYLIKTRGQQVTLSCSPISGHRSVSWYQQTPGQGLQFLFEYFSETQRNKGNFPGRFSGRQFSNSRSEMNVSTLELGDSALYLCASSWARTATEAFFGQGTRLTVV.

The gene calls are TRBV5-1 and TRBJ2-1; 8 bases are shared with TRBD2. The J call is uncertain, as TRBJ2-7 better fits the DNA end. The CDR3 totals 15 residues. Germline V gene sequence: CDR1 SGHRS, CDR2 YFSETQ. Here the CDR3 reads CATTSGGETYNEQYF. For the CDR3, the DNA is TGCGCCACCACCAGCGGGGGCGAGACCTACAATGAGCAGTACTTC.

This clonotype was seen only a few times. V usage is TRBV12-3 or TRBV12-4 and J usage is TRBJ2-5; the match to TRBD2 covers 8 bases. This CDR3 has 16 amino acids. V lost 4 bases and J lost 4; bases outside the gene matches: 11. CDR3 nucleotide sequence: TGTGCCAGCAGTTCCAGGGTCGGGGGGGTCGCAGAGACCCAGTACTTC. Amino acids: CASSSRVGGVAETQYF.

There are a few counts of this clonotype. The chain uses TRBV29-1 and TRBJ1-1; 8 positions match TRBD1. The V segment lost 6 bases and the J segment 2 bases; nucleotides outside the gene matches: 5. Germline loops: CDR1 SQVTM, CDR2 ANQGSEA. The CDR3 extends over 13 amino acids. This chain's CDR3 is CSVWTGINTEAFF. CDR3 DNA: TGCAGCGTCTGGACAGGGATAAACACTGAAGCTTTCTTT.

The rearrangement uses TRBV4-1 and TRBJ2-1, with D uncertain. The length of the CDR3 is 14 residues. Trimming stripped 0 bases from V and 6 bases from J, with 9 bases between. Germline V CDR1 and CDR2: MGHRA, YSYEKL. CDR3 region: CASSQDTEANEQFF. The CDR3 nucleotides read TGCGCCAGCAGCCAAGATACAGAAGCCAATGAGCAGTTCTTC.

This clonotype has only a few counts. V gene TRBV29-1 combines with J gene TRBJ1-1; D remains unclear. Deletions cut 1 base from V and 0 bases from J, with 9 bases between. The CDR3 runs to 14 residues. Per the germline V gene, CDR1 is SQVTM and CDR2 is ANQGSEA. The CDR3 sequence is CSVEGAQLNTEAFF. The CDR3 nucleotides read TGCAGCGTTGAAGGAGCTCAACTGAACACTGAAGCTTTCTTT.

This chain connects TRBV4-1 to TRBJ2-5, with TRBD2 matching 9 bases. V dropped 3 bases and J dropped 1; count of bases not matched to a gene: 6. Germline V gene lookup returns CDR1 MGHRA and CDR2 YSYEKL. The CDR3 has 16 residues. The CDR3 DNA sequence: TGCGCCAGCAGCCAGACTAGCGGACGCATCCAAGAGACCCAGTACTTC. Its protein product is CASSQTSGRIQETQYF.

The genes are TRBV6-1 and TRBJ1-5, with TRBD1 matching 7 bases. This CDR3 is built from 17 residues. Germline-derived CDR1 and CDR2 are MNHNS and SASEGT. V lost 5 bases, J lost 7 bases, and 17 bases stayed unmatched. CDR3 amino acids: CASSLPQAGGGWQPQHF. The DNA of the CDR3 is TGTGCCAGCAGTCTCCCCCAGGCAGGGGGTGGATGGCAGCCCCAGCATTTT.

In the case of this clonotype: One junction end disagrees with the germline gene, perhaps due to a read error. The rearrangement uses TRBV6-5 and TRBJ1-2; D is unclear. This CDR3 region has 15 residues. Germline V gene sequence: CDR1 MNHEY, CDR2 SVGAGI. This CDR3 is CANSYSARLNYGYTF. CDR3 in DNA: TGTGCCAACAGTTATTCTGCAAGATTGAACTATGGCTACACCTTC.

This chain links TRBV4-1 with TRBJ2-2; D perhaps matches TRBD1 (6 bases). The CDR3 has 17 amino acids. Trimming took 4 bases from V and 7 from J, leaving 22 bases between them. Germline CDR1 is MGHRA and CDR2 is YSYEKL. The CDR3 here is CASSPPRQGWSLGELFF. For the CDR3, the DNA is TGCGCCAGCAGCCCACCCAGGCAGGGGTGGTCCCTCGGGGAGCTGTTTTTT.

The rearrangement uses TRBV29-1 and TRBJ1-2; D remains unclear. This CDR3 contains 13 residues. From germline, CDR1 is SQVTM and CDR2 ANQGSEA. Trimming cost V 7 bases and J 3 bases, with 15 bases left between them. The CDR3 sequence is CSGRERSDYGYTF. CDR3 DNA: TGCAGCGGGCGGGAACGGTCGGACTATGGCTACACCTTC.

This clonotype was counted a few times. The rearrangement uses TRBV20-1 and TRBJ1-2; D is undetermined. Germline assignment: CDR1 DFQATT and CDR2 SNEGSKA (reference sequence). The CDR3 is 10 residues long. Trimming took 8 bases from V and 8 from J, leaving 12 bases between them. The CDR3 coding sequence is TGCAGTATTTCGGGAAGGGGCTACACCTTC. It translates to CSISGRGYTF.

This clonotype was seen only a few times. V gene TRBV7-9 combines with J gene TRBJ2-3; either TRBD1 or TRBD2 may fit D (5 bases each). The germline V gene encodes CDR1 SEHNR and CDR2 FQNEAQ (reference sequence). The CDR3 has 19 residues. V lost 1 base and J 4 bases, leaving 24 bases between the germline ends. The CDR3 DNA reads TGTGCCAGCAGCTTAGTAAGTGGTACTAGAGAGCGACAGCCAGATACGCAGTATTTT. It is translated as CASSLVSGTRERQPDTQYF.

The chain uses TRBV29-1 and TRBJ1-2; D is unclear. This CDR3 comprises 13 residues. CDR1 is SQVTM, CDR2 ANQGSEA, per germline. Deletions cut 1 base from V and 2 bases from J, with 8 bases between. For the CDR3, the DNA is TGCAGCGTTGAAGGCCAATCGAACTATGGCTACACCTTC. Protein: CSVEGQSNYGYTF.

The chain is built from TRBV29-1 and TRBJ1-2; 7 bases are a match to TRBD1. Germline loops: CDR1 SQVTM, CDR2 ANQGSEA. Trimming at V came to 4 bases and at J to 6 bases, leaving 8 bases not matched to a gene. CDR3 length equals 13 residues. CDR3 sequence: CSVGTGGNHGYTF. Here the CDR3 DNA reads TGCAGCGTTGGGACAGGTGGAAACCATGGCTACACCTTC.

J is TRBJ1-2 and V is TRBV20-1; possible D gene TRBD1, 6 bases. The CDR3 extends over 10 amino acids. In germline, CDR1 is DFQATT, CDR2 SNEGSKA (reference sequence). Between the trimmed V and J ends, which lost 8 bases and 8 bases, there was a span of 12 bases. The CDR3 protein is CSPTGGGYTF. As DNA, the CDR3 is TGCAGTCCGACGGGGGGCGGCTACACCTTC.

This clonotype has only a few counts. The chain recombines TRBV6-1 with TRBJ1-1, with D uncertain. CDR1 is MNHNS, CDR2 SASEGT, per germline. The CDR3 extends over 13 amino acids. Trimming removed 7 bases at V and 0 bases at J, with 9 bases between. CDR3: CASTRLVNTEAFF. In DNA form, the CDR3 reads TGTGCCAGCACTCGGTTGGTGAACACTGAAGCTTTCTTT.

The table lists this clonotype with a few counts. The rearrangement uses TRBV2 and TRBJ2-5, with unresolved D. Trimming cost V 7 bases and J 4 bases, with 10 bases left between them. This CDR3 has 12 amino acids. Germline V CDR1 and CDR2: SNHLY, FYNNEI. CDR3 sequence reads: CASNGELETQYF. In nucleotides, the CDR3 is TGTGCCAGCAACGGCGAGTTAGAGACCCAGTACTTC.

The J gene is TRBJ1-2, the V gene TRBV20-1; possible D gene TRBD1, 6 bases. Germline-derived CDR1 and CDR2 are DFQATT and SNEGSKA (reference sequence). The length of the CDR3 is 12 residues. V lost 4 bases to trimming and J lost 6 bases, with 12 bases between them. The CDR3 coding sequence is TGCAGTGCTACTAAACAGGGAGATGGCTACACCTTC. It encodes CSATKQGDGYTF.

This clonotype came up a few times. This chain uses TRBV12-3 or TRBV12-4 with TRBJ1-2; no reliable D call. The CDR3 is 13 residues long. The V and J ends lost 3 bases and 4 bases respectively, with 9 bases between them. Here the CDR3 DNA reads TGTGCCAGCAGTTTGGAGGCCACCTATGGCTACACCTTC. Translating it yields CASSLEATYGYTF.